The 8 T cell receptor beta chains listed next were all sequenced from one sample in a study of shared clonotypes between healthy human individuals. Sequencing used immunoSEQ multiplex PCR; TCRdb keeps in-frame clones, though not all of them. The sample holds under 750,000 clones, approximately 77% seen once. Sequencing was performed on memory CD4+ T cells sorted from blood. Noted subset: CD45RA-negative fraction. These receptors were collected from a woman in her thirties in good health.

As to this clone: Other DNA variants within this sample encode the same CDR3. This rearrangement joins TRBV27 to TRBJ2-2; possible D gene TRBD1, 5 bases. The V end lost 6 bases, the J end lost 7 bases, and 12 bases lay between the germline ends. Germline values: CDR1 MNHEY, CDR2 SMNVEV (reference sequence). The CDR3 extends over 13 amino acids. Here the CDR3 DNA reads TGTGCCAGCAGCCCCCAGGGAATCGGGGAGCTGTTTTTT. Translating gives CASSPQGIGELFF.

This clone appeared a few times. The junction shows a germline mismatch at one end, possibly a read error. The chain uses TRBV6-6 and TRBJ1-5; TRBD1 might be the D (6 bases). Germline V lookup: CDR1 MNHNY, CDR2 SVGAGI (reference sequence). The CDR3 has 14 amino acids. CDR3 nucleotides: TGTGCCAGCAGATACTCGGGTGGGGGCCAGCCCCAGCATTTT. Its translation: CASRYSGGGQPQHF.

V gene TRBV11-3 combines with J gene TRBJ2-2; TRBD1 matches at 9 bases. Trimming cost V 1 base and J 5 bases; bases outside gene matches: 2. The CDR3 loop spans 15 amino acids. Germline V gene data show CDR1 as SGHNT and CDR2 as YENEEA. CDR3 residues: CASSLAGTGTGELFF. CDR3 DNA: TGTGCCAGCAGCTTAGCCGGGACAGGGACCGGGGAGCTGTTTTTT.

The chain uses TRBV30 and TRBJ2-1; 7 nucleotides agree with TRBD2. CDR1 GTSNPN and CDR2 SVGIG come from the germline V gene (reference sequence). The length of the CDR3 is 13 residues. Germline trimming cut 2 bases from V and 7 bases from J; bases unmatched to any gene: 5. CDR3 DNA sequence: TGTGCCTGGAGTCCCGGGACTATGAATGAGCAGTTCTTC. Translated, it gives CAWSPGTMNEQFF.

The sample holds one count of this clone. V is TRBV28 and J is TRBJ1-2; no definite D call. V shed 6 bases and J shed 2 bases, with 10 bases lying between them. Germline values: CDR1 MDHEN, CDR2 SYDVKM. The CDR3 consists of 13 residues. The CDR3 spells CASSWAENYGYTF. The CDR3 bases are TGTGCCAGCAGCTGGGCGGAGAACTATGGCTACACCTTC.

V is TRBV23-1 and J is TRBJ1-5; D gene uncertain. TRBV23-1 is designated an ORF whose function remains uncertain. The CDR3 is made up of 16 amino acids. Trimming removed 1 base from V and 3 bases from J, with 13 bases in between. DNA of the CDR3: TGCGCCAGCAGTCAATGGTTAGGTCCGCTCAATCAGCCCCAGCATTTT. Its translation: CASSQWLGPLNQPQHF.

V usage is TRBV18 and J usage is TRBJ1-1; 9 bases map to TRBD1. There are 14 residues in the CDR3. Germline V gene lookup returns CDR1 KGHSH and CDR2 LQKENI. Losses at the gene ends were 5 bases for V and 7 bases for J; bases not matched to a gene: 8. CDR3 sequence reads: CASSVTGGVGEAFF. The DNA of the CDR3 is TGTGCCAGCTCAGTTACAGGGGGCGTCGGTGAAGCTTTCTTT. Supplemented by reference TRBV18 and TRBJ1-1, the full variable domain reads NAGVMQNPRHLVRRRGQEARLRCSPMKGHSHVYWYRQLPEEGLKFMVYLQKENIIDESGMPKERFSAEFPKEGPSILRIQQVVRGDSAAYFCASSVTGGVGEAFFGQGTRLTVV.

On this clone itself: One base away lies a much larger clone, so this may be a sequencing read error. At the DNA level, this CDR3 is encoded by other sequences in the same sample as well. The chain couples TRBV5-1 to TRBJ2-1, with 7 bases identical to TRBD2. Germline CDR1 SGHRS, CDR2 YFSETQ. The CDR3 extends over 15 amino acids. V dropped 4 bases and J dropped 0; count of bases not matched to a gene: 4. Written as DNA, the CDR3 is TGCGCCAGCAGCCTATCTAGCGGCTCCTACAATGAGCAGTTCTTC. Translated, it gives CASSLSSGSYNEQFF.